This paragraph covers one TCR beta chain sequence. Per the original data handling: The assay estimated nucleated cells by amplifying reference gene primers. Assay: immunoSEQ multiplex PCR; the TCRdb copy retains only in-frame clones and omits some. From that table come the V and J calls and clone size; the DNA was used to work out D and trimming. In the table there are fewer than 200,000 clones, 70% to 85% of which are singletons. These data originate in a study of blood T cell repertoires in COVID-19. Across the whole study: PBMCs, B-cell-depleted T cells, or T cells were the source of the cDNA or gDNA that made up the material.

Germline loops: CDR1 MNHEY, CDR2 SVGAGI. The J segment lost 0 bases and the V segment lost 2 bases, leaving 1 base of the junction unmatched. This CDR3 is built from 16 residues. The rearrangement links TRBV6-5 to TRBJ2-4; 10 positions agree with TRBD1. The source material was peripheral blood. The receptor comes from a human donor in a cohort sampled during active COVID-19. The CDR3 protein is CASSYGDRGAKNIQYF. In DNA, the CDR3 is TGTGCCAGCAGTTACGGGGACAGGGGAGCCAAAAACATTCAGTACTTC.